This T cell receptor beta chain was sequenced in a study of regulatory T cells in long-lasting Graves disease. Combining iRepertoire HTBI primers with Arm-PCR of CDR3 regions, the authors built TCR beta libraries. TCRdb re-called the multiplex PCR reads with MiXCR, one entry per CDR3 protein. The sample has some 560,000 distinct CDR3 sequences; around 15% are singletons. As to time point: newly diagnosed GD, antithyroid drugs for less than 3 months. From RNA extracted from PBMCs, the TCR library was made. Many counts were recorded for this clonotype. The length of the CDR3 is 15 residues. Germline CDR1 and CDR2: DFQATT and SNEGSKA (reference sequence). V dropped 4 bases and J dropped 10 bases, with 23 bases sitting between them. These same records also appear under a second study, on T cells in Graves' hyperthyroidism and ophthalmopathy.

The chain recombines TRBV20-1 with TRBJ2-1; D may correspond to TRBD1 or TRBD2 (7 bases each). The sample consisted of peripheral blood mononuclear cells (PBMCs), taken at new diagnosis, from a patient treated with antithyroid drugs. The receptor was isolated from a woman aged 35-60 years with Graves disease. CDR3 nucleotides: TGCAGTGCTACCCCACAACTAGCAGGGGGGGGGGAGCAGTTCTTC. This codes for CSATPQLAGGGEQFF.